This T cell receptor beta chain was obtained from a study of cytomegalovirus exposure and HLA in healthy donors. Study in general: HLA-typed donors contributed 80 million or so unique TCRs, which were held in an early data release. Findings and caveats of the study: Presence/absence analyses assumed roughly uniform sequencing depth across donors, which may not hold.

V was shortened by 7 bases and J by 5 bases, with 20 bases between the two germline ends. This CDR3 contains 15 residues. CDR1 is MNHEY and CDR2 is SVGAGI in the germline V gene. As regards this clone: Its antigen is as yet unknown.

PCR used 60 Vbeta primers and 13 Jbeta primers. This table comes from immunoSEQ multiplex PCR, and its TCRdb copy is limited to in-frame clones, with some not included. The data contain under 200,000 clones, around 79% of them seen just once; the ten biggest clones take up 7.4%. This TCR was sampled from a male donor in good health and CMV-seropositive. The sample taken for sequencing was PBMCs. V is TRBV6-5 and J is TRBJ2-5, with D perhaps matching TRBD2 (7 bases). The CDR3 region has the DNA TGTGCCAGCACACCCCCTCGGGGGCGGGGGGAGACCCAGTACTTC. Protein sequence: CASTPPRGRGETQYF.